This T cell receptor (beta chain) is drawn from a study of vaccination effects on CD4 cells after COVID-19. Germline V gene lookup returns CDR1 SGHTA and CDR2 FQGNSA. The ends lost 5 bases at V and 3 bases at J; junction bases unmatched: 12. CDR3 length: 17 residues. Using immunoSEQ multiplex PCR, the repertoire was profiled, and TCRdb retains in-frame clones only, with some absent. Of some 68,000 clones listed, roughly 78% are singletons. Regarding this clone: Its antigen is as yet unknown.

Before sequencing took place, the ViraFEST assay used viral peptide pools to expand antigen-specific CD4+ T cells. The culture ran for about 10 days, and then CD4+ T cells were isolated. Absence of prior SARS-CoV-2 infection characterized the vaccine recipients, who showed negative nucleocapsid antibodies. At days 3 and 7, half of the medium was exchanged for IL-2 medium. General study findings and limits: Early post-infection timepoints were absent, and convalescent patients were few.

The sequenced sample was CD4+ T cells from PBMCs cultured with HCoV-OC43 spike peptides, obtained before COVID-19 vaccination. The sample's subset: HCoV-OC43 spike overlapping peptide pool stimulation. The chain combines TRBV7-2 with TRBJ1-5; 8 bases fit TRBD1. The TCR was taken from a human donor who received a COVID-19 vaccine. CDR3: CASSPPTLTGVNQPQHF. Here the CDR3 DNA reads TGTGCCAGCAGCCCGCCGACCTTGACAGGGGTCAATCAGCCCCAGCATTTT.